These 16 T cell receptor beta chains were all obtained from the same sample, sequenced in a study of cytomegalovirus exposure and HLA in healthy donors. Primers included in the PCR were 60 Vbeta and 13 Jbeta primers. Sequencing was performed with immunoSEQ multiplex PCR; in TCRdb, only in-frame clones are kept and a portion is missing. This table holds 170,000 or so clones, 80% to 85% found once. Specimen: PBMCs. The receptors were sampled from a man aged 45-65 years in good health and CMV-seronegative.

The chain combines TRBV4-3 with TRBJ2-5; 10 positions match TRBD2. The CDR3 loop spans 16 amino acids. The germline gives CDR1 LGHNA, CDR2 YSLEER. The V segment lost 7 bases and the J segment 5 bases; nucleotides outside the gene matches: 13. The CDR3 loop reads CASISGTSAWRETQYF. The CDR3 DNA sequence: TGCGCCAGCATCTCCGGGACTAGCGCTTGGAGGGAGACCCAGTACTTC.

This clone has just one count. The CDR3 region has the DNA TGCGCCAGCAGCACCGGGACTCTCTGGGATGAGCAGTTCTTC. Protein sequence: CASSTGTLWDEQFF. J is TRBJ2-1 and V is TRBV5-1; D is possibly TRBD2 (6 bases). There are 14 residues in the CDR3. Germline V gene lookup returns CDR1 SGHRS and CDR2 YFSETQ. The germline V and J ends were trimmed by 4 bases and 8 bases, with 16 bases remaining between them.

Of note for this clone: Mismatch with germline at one junction end may stem from a read error. The sample has other DNA sequences that encode this CDR3 too. This rearrangement joins TRBV5-1 to TRBJ1-6, with 8 nucleotides matching TRBD1. The V gene's germline CDR1 is SGHRS and CDR2 YFSETQ. This CDR3 is built from 16 residues. The CDR3: CASSLAQGGDNSPLHF. The CDR3 coding sequence is TGCGCCAGCAGCTTGGCACAGGGGGGAGATAATTCACCCCTTCACTTT.

This chain joins TRBV7-3 and TRBJ1-1, with a possible D match to TRBD1 (6 bases). The CDR3 is made up of 16 amino acids. Germline CDR1 SGHTA, CDR2 FQGTGA. V lost 5 bases and J lost 2, with 18 bases in between. The CDR3 sequence: CASSPIIGGGNTEAFF. CDR3 sequence (DNA): TGTGCCAGCAGCCCAATTATAGGGGGGGGCAACACTGAAGCTTTCTTT. Variable domain in full (rest from reference TRBV7-3 and TRBJ1-1): GAGVSQTPSNKVTEKGKYVELRCDPISGHTALYWYRQSLGQGPEFLIYFQGTGAADDSGLPNDRFFAVRPEGSVSTLKIQRTERGDSAVYLCASSPIIGGGNTEAFFGQGTRLTVV.

This chain joins TRBV7-2 and TRBJ1-5, with D maybe TRBD1 (5 bases). V lost 1 base to trimming and J lost 5 bases, with 12 bases between them. This CDR3 spans 15 amino acids. The germline V gene has CDR1 SGHTA and CDR2 FQGNSA. The CDR3 sequence: CASSLVGQTDQPQHF. Here the CDR3 DNA reads TGTGCCAGCAGCTTAGTGGGGCAGACCGATCAGCCCCAGCATTTT.

This clone is a singleton in its sample. J is TRBJ1-3 and V is TRBV19; D might be TRBD1 (6 bases). Germline CDR1 reads LNHDA; CDR2 reads SQIVND (reference sequence). This CDR3 is 15 amino acids long. Trimming took off 3 bases at V and 0 bases at J, with 9 bases between the two ends. This CDR3 is CASSMGQISGNTIYF. The DNA for the CDR3 is TGTGCCAGTAGTATGGGACAAATCTCTGGAAACACCATATATTTT. Full variable domain (outside the CDR3, taken from reference TRBV19 and TRBJ1-3): DGGITQSPKYLFRKEGQNVTLSCEQNLNHDAMYWYRQDPGQGLRLIYYSQIVNDFQKGDIAEGYSVSREKKESFPLTVTSAQKNPTAFYLCASSMGQISGNTIYFGEGSWLTVV.

The DNA of the CDR3 is TGTGCCACTTCTATACTGTCCGGGACAGGAACTGGAAACACCATATATTTT. Protein sequence: CATSILSGTGTGNTIYF. This chain uses TRBV19 with TRBJ1-3, with 8 bases aligning to TRBD1. V trimming: 10 bases; J trimming: 2 bases; junction bases outside the gene matches: 16. The CDR3 length is 17 residues. Per the germline V gene, CDR1 is LNHDA and CDR2 is SQIVND (reference sequence).

The V gene is TRBV11-3, the J gene TRBJ2-3; 11 positions agree with TRBD2. The CDR3 totals 16 residues. Per the germline V gene, CDR1 is SGHNT and CDR2 is YENEEA. After removal of 5 bases from V and 1 base from J, the junction contained 5 bases not matched to a gene. The CDR3 bases are TGTGCCAGCAGCCTAGGACTAGCGGGCCGCACAGATACGCAGTATTTT. Translating gives CASSLGLAGRTDTQYF.

This clone was picked up a small number of times. V usage is TRBV5-6 and J usage is TRBJ1-3, with 8 bases that match TRBD1. Unmatched junction bases numbered 8, after V lost 1 base and J lost 5 bases. Germline V CDR1 and CDR2: SGHDT, YYEEEE. This CDR3 is 16 amino acids long. The CDR3 region has the DNA TGTGCCAGCAGCTTGAAACAGGGGGACTCAAGAAACACCATATATTTT. This sequence encodes CASSLKQGDSRNTIYF.

The chain couples TRBV18 to TRBJ2-4; TRBD1 aligns across 10 bases. Germline lookup yields CDR1 KGHSH and CDR2 LQKENI. Trimming removed 2 bases from V and 6 bases from J; junction bases left unmatched: 1. The CDR3 length is 14 residues. In DNA form, the CDR3 reads TGTGCCAGCTCACCAAGGACAGGGGGAAACATTCAGTACTTC. As protein: CASSPRTGGNIQYF.

The CDR3 DNA reads TGTGCCTGGAGTGTACGAAGGACTAGCGGGAGACCAGATACGCAGTATTTT. This gives the protein CAWSVRRTSGRPDTQYF. The gene calls are TRBV30 and TRBJ2-3; 13 nucleotides line up with TRBD2. This CDR3 is 17 amino acids long. In germline, CDR1 is GTSNPN, CDR2 SVGIG (reference sequence). Trimming removed 0 bases from V and 4 bases from J; junction bases left unmatched: 7.

With respect to this clone: Other DNA sequences within the sample encode an identical CDR3. The V gene is TRBV29-1, the J gene TRBJ1-2; D remains ambiguous. The CDR3 spans 12 residues. Trimming shortened V by 5 bases and J by 9 bases, and 16 bases separated the two germline ends. Germline V lookup: CDR1 SQVTM, CDR2 ANQGSEA. CDR3 nucleotide sequence: TGCAGCGTTCTCGGCAGGAGGTTACGCTACACCTTC. This translates into CSVLGRRLRYTF.

This chain joins TRBV15 and TRBJ1-5; 9 bases are shared with TRBD1. The trim removed 2 bases at V and 3 bases at J, leaving 5 bases unmatched. Germline CDR1 reads LNHNV; CDR2 reads YYDKDF (reference sequence). The length of the CDR3 is 16 residues. CDR3 in DNA: TGTGCCACCAGCAGATACCGGGACAGGGACAATCAGCCCCAGCATTTT. Its protein product is CATSRYRDRDNQPQHF.

V and J are TRBV9 and TRBJ1-5; D unclear. CDR1 is SGDLS, CDR2 YYNGEE, per germline. This CDR3 contains 15 residues. Deletions cut 0 bases from V and 4 bases from J, with 11 bases between. CDR3 nucleotides: TGTGCCAGCAGCGTAGAAGCAGGACTAAATCAGCCCCAGCATTTT. As protein: CASSVEAGLNQPQHF.

The chain combines TRBV19 with TRBJ1-2; no clear D. CDR3 length equals 13 residues. Germline V gene lookup returns CDR1 LNHDA and CDR2 SQIVND (reference sequence). V was cut by 7 bases and J by 7 bases, with 16 bases left in between. The DNA for the CDR3 is TGTGCCAGTACCAACCCTGCGGGGTTTGGCTACACCTTC. Translation: CASTNPAGFGYTF.

This chain joins TRBV28 and TRBJ2-7, with a possible D match to TRBD2 (6 bases). This CDR3 comprises 15 residues. Deletions cut 4 bases from V and 0 bases from J, with 13 bases between. CDR1 and CDR2 from the germline V gene are MDHEN and SYDVKM. CDR3 in amino acids: CASSSGVMSSYEQYF. The CDR3 coding sequence is TGTGCCAGCAGTTCGGGGGTAATGAGCTCCTACGAGCAGTACTTC.